This T cell receptor beta chain derives from a study of shared clonotypes between healthy human individuals. Background on the study: There were three CD4 naive, three CD4 memory, two CD8 naive and one CD8 memory plates per donor.

On this clone itself: The antigen remains unidentified.

Sequencing was performed with immunoSEQ multiplex PCR; in TCRdb, only in-frame clones are kept and a portion is missing. The sample contains about 2,200,000 clones, around 93% of which appear only once. The CDR3 covers 15 residues. Trimming took 4 bases from V and 2 from J, leaving 15 bases between them. Germline assignment: CDR1 MDHEN and CDR2 SYDVKM. Study-wide points: Though the depth was large, rarefaction showed that sorted-subset sequencing was incomplete.

The naive CD8 fraction comprised CD45RO-negative cells positively selected for CCR7 and excluded terminally differentiated effector memory CD45RA+ cells. This receptor was taken from a man younger than 35 in good health. Some clones in this sample may be carry-over from other donors' samples. The rearrangement joins TRBV28 to TRBJ2-7, with D perhaps being TRBD1 or TRBD2 (5 bases each). Sequencing used naive CD8+ T cells from PBMCs. In DNA, the CDR3 is TGTGCCAGCAGTTCTCGGGCAGGGAGCGCCTACGAGCAGTACTTC. Protein sequence: CASSSRAGSAYEQYF.